The 5 T cell receptor beta chains below were found in one sample sequenced in a study of blood T cell repertoires in COVID-19. This table comes from immunoSEQ multiplex PCR, and its TCRdb copy is limited to in-frame clones, with some not included. The sample has around 100,000 clones; more than 65% are singletons. Sequencing was performed on peripheral blood. All receptors derive from a man aged 50 to 60 with acute or convalescent COVID-19.

Only a few counts were recorded for this clone. The rearrangement links TRBV30 to TRBJ2-7; TRBD2 is a possible D gene (6 bases). The CDR3 spans 14 residues. V lost 0 bases, J lost 1 base, and 10 bases lay in between. CDR1 is GTSNPN, CDR2 SVGIG, per germline (reference sequence). CDR3 nucleotides: TGTGCCTGGAGTGTTGGAGGGACTTCCTACGAGCAGTACTTC. Translating gives CAWSVGGTSYEQYF.

The chain joins TRBV29-1 to TRBJ2-3; 12 nucleotides align to TRBD2. Germline V gives CDR1 SQVTM, CDR2 ANQGSEA. V shed 8 bases, J shed 7 bases, and the junction held 7 bases outside the gene matches. The CDR3 loop spans 13 amino acids. CDR3 DNA sequence: TGCAGCCATCAACTAGCGGGGGGCCATACGCAGTATTTT. It translates to CSHQLAGGHTQYF.

This clone has only a few counts. The genes are TRBV29-1 and TRBJ1-1, with 9 bases that match TRBD1. The V gene end was trimmed by 5 bases and the J gene end by 5 bases; junction bases not matched to a gene: 9. This CDR3 has 14 residues. CDR1 is SQVTM and CDR2 is ANQGSEA in the germline V gene. DNA of the CDR3: TGCAGCGTTTTTGGAAAACAGGGGGCAACTGAAGCTTTCTTT. Protein sequence: CSVFGKQGATEAFF. Using reference TRBV29-1 and TRBJ1-1 for the parts outside the CDR3, the full variable domain is SAVISQKPSRDICQRGTSLTIQCQVDSQVTMMFWYRQQPGQSLTLIATANQGSEATYESGFVIDKFPISRPNLTFSTLTVSNMSPEDSSIYLCSVFGKQGATEAFFGQGTRLTVV.

The chain has TRBV5-1 and TRBJ2-6, with 7 bases fitting TRBD1. With 4 bases clipped from V and 0 bases from J, the junction kept 10 bases outside the gene matches. From germline, CDR1 is SGHRS and CDR2 YFSETQ. This CDR3 is built from 18 residues. The CDR3 DNA sequence: TGCGCCAGCAGCCGTTCCGGGACAGCCAGCTCTGGGGCCAACGTCCTGACTTTC. It is translated as CASSRSGTASSGANVLTF.

DNA for the CDR3: TGTGCCAGTAGTATAACACGCCAAACCAGACAGCCCCAGCATTTT. It codes for CASSITRQTRQPQHF. V gene TRBV19 combines with J gene TRBJ1-5, with D unclear. V dropped 2 bases and J dropped 7 bases, with 15 bases sitting between them. The CDR3 runs 15 residues. Germline V gene data show CDR1 as LNHDA and CDR2 as SQIVND (reference sequence).